This passage covers 20 T cell receptor beta chains from one sample sequenced in a study of cytomegalovirus exposure and HLA in healthy donors. Both 60 Vbeta primers and 13 Jbeta primers went into the PCR. Data came from immunoSEQ multiplex PCR; TCRdb stores just in-frame clones and leaves some out. The sample consists of over 25,000 clones, 62% of them appearing once. The sample taken for sequencing was PBMCs. These receptors were taken from a male donor in good health and CMV-seropositive.

The CDR3 reads CASSSRVTTEAFF. CDR3 DNA: TGTGCCAGCAGCTCCAGGGTAACGACTGAAGCTTTCTTT. V usage is TRBV11-2 and J usage is TRBJ1-1; maybe TRBD1 (5 bases). Trimming left V 4 bases short and J 5 bases short, with 11 bases between. The V gene's germline CDR1 is SGHAT and CDR2 FQNNGV. This CDR3 is built from 13 residues.

The rearrangement uses TRBV7-9 and TRBJ1-2; 8 nucleotides align to TRBD1. V lost 4 bases to trimming and J lost 10 bases; unmatched junction nucleotides: 11. This CDR3 spans 14 amino acids. From germline, CDR1 is SEHNR and CDR2 FQNEAQ (reference sequence). CDR3 in DNA: TGTGCCAGCAGCTCCTTTGGACAGGGTCGAGACTACACCTTC. This gives the protein CASSSFGQGRDYTF.

This clone has just a few counts. The chain links TRBV5-6 to TRBJ2-1; TRBD2 might be the D (6 bases). The CDR3 has 15 residues. Per the germline V gene, CDR1 is SGHDT and CDR2 is YYEEEE. V lost 0 bases to trimming and J lost 4 bases, with 11 bases between them. The chain's CDR3 is CASSLDGTYYNEQFF. The CDR3 DNA reads TGTGCCAGCAGCTTGGATGGGACTTATTACAATGAGCAGTTCTTC.

This chain links TRBV18 with TRBJ2-5; 8 bases are shared with TRBD2. CDR3 length: 14 residues. V was pared by 3 bases and J by 3 bases, with 3 bases of the junction left unmatched. CDR1 is KGHSH, CDR2 LQKENI, per germline. The CDR3 DNA reads TGTGCCAGCTCACCCCCGGGGGGGGAAGAGACCCAGTACTTC. Amino acid sequence: CASSPPGGEETQYF.

V is TRBV6-6 and J is TRBJ1-1; 7 bases are a match to TRBD1. Germline V CDR1 and CDR2: MNHNY, SVGAGI (reference sequence). V gave up 7 bases and J gave up 5 bases; unmatched junction bases: 13. The CDR3 is 15 amino acids. The CDR3 sequence: CASKRQGSFWTEAFF. CDR3 DNA sequence: TGTGCCAGCAAAAGACAGGGTTCTTTCTGGACTGAAGCTTTCTTT.

This chain links TRBV14 with TRBJ2-2; D is unclear. V was shortened by 4 bases and J by 1 base, with 10 bases between the two germline ends. Germline values: CDR1 SGHDN, CDR2 FVKESK. The length of the CDR3 is 15 residues. The CDR3 region is CASSREVGNTGELFF. CDR3 DNA: TGTGCCAGCAGCCGCGAGGTGGGGAACACCGGGGAGCTGTTTTTT.

This chain connects TRBV6-5 to TRBJ1-3, with D tentatively TRBD1 (5 bases). Germline lookup yields CDR1 MNHEY and CDR2 SVGAGI. V lost 6 bases to trimming and J lost 0 bases, with 12 bases between them. This CDR3 spans 15 amino acids. CDR3 bases: TGTGCCAGCAGCCCCTCGGGGGGCTCTGGAAACACCATATATTTT. This codes for CASSPSGGSGNTIYF.

V gene TRBV4-1 combines with J gene TRBJ2-3; the match to TRBD1 covers 8 bases. V lost 4 bases to trimming and J lost 0 bases; unmatched junction nucleotides: 3. The germline CDR1 and CDR2 sequences are MGHRA and YSYEKL. This CDR3 comprises 15 residues. The CDR3 loop reads CASSLRTGSTDTQYF. The DNA for the CDR3 is TGCGCCAGCAGCCTCCGGACAGGGAGCACAGATACGCAGTATTTT.

The chain joins TRBV9 to TRBJ1-4, with D maybe TRBD1 (6 bases). The CDR3 totals 16 residues. Germline lookup yields CDR1 SGDLS and CDR2 YYNGEE. With 7 bases removed from V and 7 bases from J, the gap between germline ends came to 23 bases. CDR3 residues: CASGPRRGREGEKLFF. The CDR3, as DNA: TGTGCCAGCGGGCCCAGGAGGGGGAGGGAAGGTGAAAAACTGTTTTTT.

V gene TRBV30 combines with J gene TRBJ1-1; TRBD1 agrees at 11 bases. This CDR3 is 14 amino acids long. The germline CDR1 and CDR2 sequences are GTSNPN and SVGIG (reference sequence). V shed 7 bases and J 3 bases; nucleotides not matched to a gene: 7. CDR3 nucleotide sequence: TGTGCCTTACGGGACAGGGGGAGGGACACTGAAGCTTTCTTT. Translation gives CALRDRGRDTEAFF.

The chain is built from TRBV5-1 and TRBJ2-6, with TRBD2 as a possible D gene (5 bases). Trimming took 5 bases from V and 0 from J, leaving 21 bases between them. Germline CDR1 and CDR2: SGHRS and YFSETQ. The CDR3 is 19 residues long. CDR3 amino acids: CASRQKVRADVSGANVLTF. CDR3 nucleotide sequence: TGCGCCAGCAGACAGAAGGTTCGAGCGGACGTCTCTGGGGCCAACGTCCTGACTTTC.

This clone turned up a few times. The chain employs TRBV6-5 and TRBJ2-5, with D maybe TRBD2 (5 bases). Germline V gene data show CDR1 as MNHEY and CDR2 as SVGAGI. Trimming left V 6 bases short and J 1 base short, with 15 bases between. The CDR3 totals 15 residues. CDR3 sequence reads: CASRLGGSAQETQYF. CDR3 in DNA: TGTGCCAGCAGACTGGGTGGTAGCGCCCAAGAGACCCAGTACTTC.

This clone occurred once. The V and J genes are TRBV2 and TRBJ1-4; D ambiguous. This CDR3 is 14 amino acids long. Looked up from germline, CDR1 is SNHLY and CDR2 is FYNNEI. V was pared by 6 bases and J by 7 bases, with 15 bases between. The CDR3 sequence is CASRDGVPTEKLFF. The CDR3 nucleotides read TGTGCCAGCAGGGACGGGGTACCCACTGAAAAACTGTTTTTT. The variable domain in full, with the rest retrieved from reference TRBV2 and TRBJ1-4, is EPEVTQTPSHQVTQMGQEVILRCVPISNHLYFYWYRQILGQKVEFLVSFYNNEISEKSEIFDDQFSVERPDGSNFTLKIRSTKLEDSAMYFCASRDGVPTEKLFFGSGTQLSVL.

This clone was detected only a few times. The gene calls are TRBV7-2 and TRBJ1-2; TRBD1 might be the D (6 bases). Germline V CDR1 and CDR2: SGHTA, FQGNSA. The CDR3 sequence is 13 residues long. V was cut by 5 bases and J by 8 bases, with 15 bases left in between. Here the CDR3 reads CASSSYRVGGYTF. CDR3 coding DNA: TGTGCCAGCAGCAGTTACAGGGTGGGCGGCTACACCTTC.

V gene TRBV5-4 combines with J gene TRBJ1-2; 8 bases align to TRBD1. Losses at the gene ends were 3 bases for V and 8 bases for J; bases not matched to a gene: 6. Germline V lookup: CDR1 SGHNT, CDR2 YYREEE (reference sequence). There are 13 residues in the CDR3. The CDR3 spells CASSSPGGWGYTF. CDR3 DNA sequence: TGTGCCAGCAGCTCCCCAGGGGGCTGGGGCTACACCTTC.

The chain uses TRBV7-6 and TRBJ2-3; D call uncertain. Germline V gene data show CDR1 as SGHVS and CDR2 as FNYEAQ. V gave up 4 bases and J gave up 2 bases, with 10 bases separating them. The CDR3 is 14 amino acids. The CDR3 sequence is CASSSATITDTQYF. CDR3 coding DNA: TGTGCCAGCAGCTCAGCCACAATCACAGATACGCAGTATTTT.

The chain combines TRBV5-6 with TRBJ1-5, with a tentative D call TRBD1 (5 bases). With 4 bases removed from V and 3 bases from J, the gap between germline ends came to 8 bases. The CDR3 covers 13 residues. Germline values: CDR1 SGHDT, CDR2 YYEEEE. CDR3 loop: CASSGQPNQPQHF. For the CDR3, the DNA is TGTGCCAGCAGCGGACAACCCAATCAGCCCCAGCATTTT.

The chain combines TRBV4-2 with TRBJ2-3; TRBD1 matches 9 bases. CDR1 is LGHNA and CDR2 is YNFKEQ in the germline V gene. V lost 3 bases and J lost 1; bases outside the gene matches: 2. The CDR3 is made up of 15 amino acids. CDR3 coding DNA: TGTGCCAGCAGCCAGGGACAGGGAGGCACAGATACGCAGTATTTT. This gives the protein CASSQGQGGTDTQYF.

A remark on this clone: Germline and junction disagree at one end, which may indicate a read error. The chain links TRBV7-9 to TRBJ1-1; D remains unclear. Germline V gene data show CDR1 as SEHNR and CDR2 as FQNEAQ (reference sequence). CDR3 length: 14 residues. The CDR3: CSSSYEARDTEAFF. The CDR3 nucleotides read TGTTCCAGCAGTTACGAGGCGAGGGACACTGAAGCTTTCTTT.

This clone was seen more than once but under ten times. This chain connects TRBV28 to TRBJ2-2; 9 bases are shared with TRBD2. Germline V gene lookup returns CDR1 MDHEN and CDR2 SYDVKM. The ends lost 7 bases at V and 0 bases at J; junction bases unmatched: 3. CDR3 size: 15 residues. CDR3 region: CASTVAGANTGELFF. CDR3 bases: TGTGCCAGCACGGTAGCGGGAGCGAACACCGGGGAGCTGTTTTTT.